What follows are 8 T cell receptor beta chains derived from one specimen sequenced in a study of spatial heterogeneity in lung cancer. MiXCR, run by TCRdb on the 5' RACE reads, gives a single entry per CDR3 protein. The profile covers about 28,000 distinct CDR3 sequences, with more than 8% appearing a single time and 35% to 40% taken by the ten largest. Time point of the sample: sample taken at primary tumor resection. No cells were sorted before sequencing. The whole RNA sequenced was extracted from tumor, nontumor lung or frozen PBMC. Specimen: PBMCs, collected at surgery. The source is a female donor with early-stage non-small cell lung cancer.

Many counts were recorded for this clonotype. The chain couples TRBV19 to TRBJ1-3, with no clear D. V lost 6 bases and J lost 4, with 10 bases in between. This CDR3 region has 13 residues. Germline V gene data show CDR1 as LNHDA and CDR2 as SQIVND (reference sequence). CDR3 sequence (DNA): TGTGCCAGTAGATCCGATAACGGAAACACCATATATTTT. Protein: CASRSDNGNTIYF. The full variable domain, rest sourced from reference TRBV19 and TRBJ1-3, is DGGITQSPKYLFRKEGQNVTLSCEQNLNHDAMYWYRQDPGQGLRLIYYSQIVNDFQKGDIAEGYSVSREKKESFPLTVTSAQKNPTAFYLCASRSDNGNTIYFGEGSWLTVV.

This clonotype occurred many times. The chain employs TRBV7-2 and TRBJ2-7, with D unclear. The V end was cut by 5 bases, the J end by 3 bases, with 14 bases between. CDR3 length equals 14 residues. Germline assignment: CDR1 SGHTA and CDR2 FQGNSA. The DNA for the CDR3 is TGTGCCAGCAGCAAACGATCCGCTAACTACGAGCAGTACTTC. Its protein is CASSKRSANYEQYF.

This clonotype was observed many times. The chain couples TRBV20-1 to TRBJ2-7; weak D call: TRBD1 (6 bases). The CDR3 runs to 14 residues. Germline CDR1 DFQATT, CDR2 SNEGSKA (reference sequence). Trimming cost V 5 bases and J 5 bases, with 19 bases left between them. CDR3 sequence reads: CSAGRTELRHEQYF. CDR3 DNA sequence: TGCAGTGCTGGGCGGACAGAACTCCGCCACGAGCAGTACTTC.

This clonotype has at least ten counts. The V call is TRBV6-1, the J call TRBJ2-7; no clear D gene. Germline V gene data show CDR1 as MNHNS and CDR2 as SASEGT. V lost 4 bases to trimming and J lost 1 base, with 11 bases between them. The CDR3 runs 14 residues. CDR3 protein: CASSASQGSYEQYF. Written as DNA, the CDR3 is TGTGCCAGCAGTGCTTCACAAGGATCCTACGAGCAGTACTTC.

This clonotype has ten or more counts. The chain links TRBV5-1 to TRBJ1-1; D is ambiguous. CDR3 size: 14 residues. CDR1 is SGHRS, CDR2 YFSETQ, per germline. V lost 2 bases, J lost 2 bases, and 10 bases lay in between. The CDR3 DNA is TGCGCCAGCAGCTTTAAGGGAACAAACACTGAAGCTTTCTTT. It specifies CASSFKGTNTEAFF. Looking up the rest from reference TRBV5-1 and TRBJ1-1 gives the full variable domain: KAGVTQTPRYLIKTRGQQVTLSCSPISGHRSVSWYQQTPGQGLQFLFEYFSETQRNKGNFPGRFSGRQFSNSRSEMNVSTLELGDSALYLCASSFKGTNTEAFFGQGTRLTVV.

V is TRBV25-1 and J is TRBJ2-6; TRBD1 is a possible D gene (6 bases). The V gene lost 8 bases and the J gene lost 2 bases, with 10 bases spanning the gap. The germline V gene encodes CDR1 MGHDK and CDR2 SYGVNS. CDR3 size: 14 residues. The CDR3 DNA sequence: TGTGCCAGCTCCGGGACAACTGGGGCCAACGTCCTGACTTTC. Translated, it gives CASSGTTGANVLTF.

In its sample, this clonotype was seen many times. The chain is built from TRBV4-3 and TRBJ1-2, with D uncertain. The CDR3 consists of 13 residues. From germline, CDR1 is LGHNA and CDR2 YSLEER. Trimming removed 0 bases at V and 6 bases at J, with 8 bases between. CDR3 bases: TGCGCCAGCAGCCAAGAACGGGGAGATGGCTACACCTTC. This encodes CASSQERGDGYTF.

In its sample, this clonotype was seen many times. This chain links TRBV4-1 with TRBJ2-7; D possibly corresponds to TRBD2 (5 bases). This CDR3 has 14 amino acids. Between the trimmed V and J ends, which lost 2 bases and 6 bases, there was a span of 14 bases. Germline assignment: CDR1 MGHRA and CDR2 YSYEKL. The CDR3 sequence: CASSQTYLAVEQYF. Here the CDR3 DNA reads TGCGCCAGCAGCCAAACCTACCTAGCCGTCGAGCAGTACTTC.